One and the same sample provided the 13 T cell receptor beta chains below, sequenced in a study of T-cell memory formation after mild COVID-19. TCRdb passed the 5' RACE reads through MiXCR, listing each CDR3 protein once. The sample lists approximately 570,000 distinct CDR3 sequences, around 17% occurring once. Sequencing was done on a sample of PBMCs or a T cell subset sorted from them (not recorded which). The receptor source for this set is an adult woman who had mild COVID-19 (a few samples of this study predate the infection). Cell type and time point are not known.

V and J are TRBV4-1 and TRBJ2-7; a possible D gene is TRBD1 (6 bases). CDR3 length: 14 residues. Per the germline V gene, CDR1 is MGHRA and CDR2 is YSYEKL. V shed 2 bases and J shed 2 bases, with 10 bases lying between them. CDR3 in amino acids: CASSQLQGTYEQYF. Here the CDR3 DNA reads TGCGCCAGCAGCCAACTTCAGGGGACCTACGAGCAGTACTTC.

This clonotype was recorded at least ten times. The DNA for the CDR3 is TGTGCCAGCAGCGTAACGACCGGGTCCGGGGAGACCCAGTACTTC. Amino acid sequence: CASSVTTGSGETQYF. The V and J genes are TRBV9 and TRBJ2-5; D is unclear. This CDR3 has 15 residues. Germline lookup yields CDR1 SGDLS and CDR2 YYNGEE. Trimming cost V 1 base and J 5 bases, with 15 bases left between them.

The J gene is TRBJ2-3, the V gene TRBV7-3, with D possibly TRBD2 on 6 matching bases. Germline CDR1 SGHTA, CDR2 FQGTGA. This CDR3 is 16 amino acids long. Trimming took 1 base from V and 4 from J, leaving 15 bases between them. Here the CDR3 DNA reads TGTGCCAGCAGCTTAATGGCTCTAGCGCGATCAGATACGCAGTATTTT. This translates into CASSLMALARSDTQYF.

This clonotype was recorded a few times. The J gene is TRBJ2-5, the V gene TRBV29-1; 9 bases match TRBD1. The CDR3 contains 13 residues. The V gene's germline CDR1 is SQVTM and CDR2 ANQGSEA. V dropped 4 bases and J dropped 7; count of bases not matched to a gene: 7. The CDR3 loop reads CSVVPGQGGTQYF. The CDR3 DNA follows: TGCAGCGTTGTCCCGGGACAGGGCGGGACCCAGTACTTC.

The CDR3 loop is CASSWGGGETQYF. CDR3 in DNA: TGTGCCAGCAGCTGGGGCGGAGGGGAGACCCAGTACTTC. This chain connects TRBV11-3 to TRBJ2-5, with D possibly being TRBD2 (6 bases). Per the germline V gene, CDR1 is SGHNT and CDR2 is YENEEA. V lost 4 bases and J lost 5, with 11 bases in between. This CDR3 contains 13 residues.

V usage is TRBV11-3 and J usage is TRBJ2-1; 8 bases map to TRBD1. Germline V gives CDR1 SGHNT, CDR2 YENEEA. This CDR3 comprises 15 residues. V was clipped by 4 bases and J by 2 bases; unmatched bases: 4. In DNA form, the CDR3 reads TGTGCCAGCAGCTCATGGACAGGGACCTACAATGAGCAGTTCTTC. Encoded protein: CASSSWTGTYNEQFF.

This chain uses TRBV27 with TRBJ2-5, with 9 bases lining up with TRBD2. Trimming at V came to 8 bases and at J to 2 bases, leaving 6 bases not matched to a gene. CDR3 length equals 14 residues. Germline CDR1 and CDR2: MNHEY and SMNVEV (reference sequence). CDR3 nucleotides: TGTGCCAGCCGACTAGCGGATGAGCAAGAGACCCAGTACTTC. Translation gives CASRLADEQETQYF.

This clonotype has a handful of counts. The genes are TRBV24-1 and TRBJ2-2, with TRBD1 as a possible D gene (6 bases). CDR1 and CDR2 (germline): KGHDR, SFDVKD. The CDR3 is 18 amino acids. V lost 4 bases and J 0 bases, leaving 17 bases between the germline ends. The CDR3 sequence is CATSEDRALGPNTGELFF. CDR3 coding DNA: TGTGCCACCAGTGAGGACAGAGCCTTAGGACCGAACACCGGGGAGCTGTTTTTT.

The CDR3 region is CASSPLLDRFTYEQYF. CDR3 coding DNA: TGTGCCAGCAGTCCACTCCTGGACAGGTTTACCTACGAGCAGTACTTC. The gene calls are TRBV27 and TRBJ2-7, with 7 bases that match TRBD1. Looked up from germline, CDR1 is MNHEY and CDR2 is SMNVEV (reference sequence). This CDR3 is built from 16 residues. J was trimmed by 2 bases and V by 5 bases; bases with no gene match: 12.

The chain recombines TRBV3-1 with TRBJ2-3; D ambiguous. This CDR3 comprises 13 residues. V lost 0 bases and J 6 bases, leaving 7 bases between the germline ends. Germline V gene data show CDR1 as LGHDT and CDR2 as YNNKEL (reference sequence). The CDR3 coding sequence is TGTGCCAGCAGCCAAGATAGTCGGGATACGCAGTATTTT. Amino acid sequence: CASSQDSRDTQYF.

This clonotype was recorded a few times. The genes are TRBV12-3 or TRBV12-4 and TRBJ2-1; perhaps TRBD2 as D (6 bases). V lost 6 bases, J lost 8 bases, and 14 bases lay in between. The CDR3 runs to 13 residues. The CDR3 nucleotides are TGTGCCAGCAGCGCCCCTTGGAGGGATGAGCAGTTCTTC. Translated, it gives CASSAPWRDEQFF.

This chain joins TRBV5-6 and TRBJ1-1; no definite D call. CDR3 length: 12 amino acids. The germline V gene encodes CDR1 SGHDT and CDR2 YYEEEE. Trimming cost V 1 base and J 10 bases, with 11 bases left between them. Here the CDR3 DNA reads TGTGCCAGCAGCTTGTTAAACGGAGGAGCTTTCTTT. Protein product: CASSLLNGGAFF.

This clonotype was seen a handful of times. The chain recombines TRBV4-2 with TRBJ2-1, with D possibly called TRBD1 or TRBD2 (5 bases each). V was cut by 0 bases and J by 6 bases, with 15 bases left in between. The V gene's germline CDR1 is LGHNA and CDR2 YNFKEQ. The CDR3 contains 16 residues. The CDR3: CASSQDWGTRGNEQFF. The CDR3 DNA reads TGTGCCAGCAGCCAAGATTGGGGGACCCGAGGCAATGAGCAGTTCTTC.